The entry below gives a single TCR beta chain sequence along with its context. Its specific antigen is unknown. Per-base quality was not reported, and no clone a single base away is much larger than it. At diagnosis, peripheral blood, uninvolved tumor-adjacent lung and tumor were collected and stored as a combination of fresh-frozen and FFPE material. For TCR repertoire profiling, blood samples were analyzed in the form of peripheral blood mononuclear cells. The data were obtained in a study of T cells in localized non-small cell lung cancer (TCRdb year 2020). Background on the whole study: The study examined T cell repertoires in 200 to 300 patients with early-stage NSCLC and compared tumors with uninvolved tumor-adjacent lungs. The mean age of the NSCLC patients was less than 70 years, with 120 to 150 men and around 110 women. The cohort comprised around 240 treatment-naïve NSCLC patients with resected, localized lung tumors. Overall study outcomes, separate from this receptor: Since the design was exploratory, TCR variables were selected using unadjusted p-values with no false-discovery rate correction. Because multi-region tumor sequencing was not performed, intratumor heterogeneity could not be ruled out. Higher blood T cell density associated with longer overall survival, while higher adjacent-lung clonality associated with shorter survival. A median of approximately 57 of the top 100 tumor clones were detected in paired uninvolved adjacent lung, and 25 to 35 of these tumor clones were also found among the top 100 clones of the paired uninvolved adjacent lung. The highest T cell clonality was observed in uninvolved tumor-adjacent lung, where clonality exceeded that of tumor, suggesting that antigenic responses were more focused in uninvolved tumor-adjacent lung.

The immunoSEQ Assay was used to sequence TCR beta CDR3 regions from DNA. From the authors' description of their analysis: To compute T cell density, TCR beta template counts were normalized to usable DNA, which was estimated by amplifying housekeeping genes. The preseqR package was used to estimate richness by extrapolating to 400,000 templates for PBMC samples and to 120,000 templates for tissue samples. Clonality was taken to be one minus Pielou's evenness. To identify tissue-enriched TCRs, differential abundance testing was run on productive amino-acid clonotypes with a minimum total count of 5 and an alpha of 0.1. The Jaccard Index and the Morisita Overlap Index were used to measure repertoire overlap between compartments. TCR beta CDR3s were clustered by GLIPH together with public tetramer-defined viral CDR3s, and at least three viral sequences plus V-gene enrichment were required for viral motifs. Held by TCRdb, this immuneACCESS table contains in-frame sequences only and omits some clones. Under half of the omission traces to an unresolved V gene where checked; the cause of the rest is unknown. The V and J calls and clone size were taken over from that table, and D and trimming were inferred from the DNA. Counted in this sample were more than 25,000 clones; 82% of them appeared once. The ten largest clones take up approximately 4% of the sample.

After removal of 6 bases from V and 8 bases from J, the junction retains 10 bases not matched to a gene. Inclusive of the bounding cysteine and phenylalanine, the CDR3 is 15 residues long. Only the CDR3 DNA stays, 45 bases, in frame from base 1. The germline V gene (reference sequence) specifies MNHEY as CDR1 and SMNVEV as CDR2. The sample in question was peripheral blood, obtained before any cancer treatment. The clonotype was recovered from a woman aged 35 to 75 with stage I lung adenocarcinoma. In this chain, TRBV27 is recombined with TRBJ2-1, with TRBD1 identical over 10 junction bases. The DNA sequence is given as TGTGCCAGCAGCCGGGACAGGGGTCCCGCCGATGAGCAGTTCTTC. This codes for CASSRDRGPADEQFF.